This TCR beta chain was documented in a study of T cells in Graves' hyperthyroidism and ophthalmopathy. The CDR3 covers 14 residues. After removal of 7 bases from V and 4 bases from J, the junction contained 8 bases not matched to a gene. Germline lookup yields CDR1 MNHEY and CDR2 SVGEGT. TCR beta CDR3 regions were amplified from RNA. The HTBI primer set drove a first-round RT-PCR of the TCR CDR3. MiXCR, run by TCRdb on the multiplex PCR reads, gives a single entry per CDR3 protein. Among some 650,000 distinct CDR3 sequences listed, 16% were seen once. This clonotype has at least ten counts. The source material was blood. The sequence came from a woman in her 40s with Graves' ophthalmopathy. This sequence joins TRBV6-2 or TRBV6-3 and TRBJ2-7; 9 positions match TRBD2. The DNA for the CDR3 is TGTGCCAGCACTAAGGGACTAGCTACTTACGAGCAGTACTTC. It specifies CASTKGLATYEQYF.